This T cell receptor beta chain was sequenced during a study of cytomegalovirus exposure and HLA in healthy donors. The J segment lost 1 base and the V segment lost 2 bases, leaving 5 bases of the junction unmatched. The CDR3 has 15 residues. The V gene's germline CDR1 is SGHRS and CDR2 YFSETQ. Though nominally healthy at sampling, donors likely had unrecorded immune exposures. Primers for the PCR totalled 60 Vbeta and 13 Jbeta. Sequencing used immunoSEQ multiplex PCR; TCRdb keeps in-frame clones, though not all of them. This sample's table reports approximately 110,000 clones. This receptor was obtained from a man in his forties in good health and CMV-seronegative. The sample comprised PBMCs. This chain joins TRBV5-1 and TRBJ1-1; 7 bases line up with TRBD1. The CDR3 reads CASSFLGDRNTEAFF. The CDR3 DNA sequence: TGCGCCAGCAGCTTCCTGGGGGACAGGAACACTGAAGCTTTCTTT.